This is a list of T cell receptor beta chains from one sample in a study of PD-1 blockade in classical Hodgkin lymphoma. TCRdb's table, derived via immunoSEQ multiplex PCR, lists solely in-frame clones and lacks some. Here the sample spans tens of thousands of clones, less than 95% being singletons. Material: peripheral blood mononuclear cells (PBMCs), obtained before the fourth cycle of nivolumab. Receptors were obtained from a human donor with classical Hodgkin lymphoma. Both conserved end residues are part of each CDR3. The order of the fields is J gene, V gene, CDR3 protein.

J gene: TRBJ1-1; V gene: TRBV19; CDR3 protein: CASSMYGITEAFF
J gene: TRBJ2-3; V gene: TRBV7-3; CDR3 protein: CASTLPSEGGREDTQYF
J gene: TRBJ2-7; V gene: TRBV19; CDR3 protein: CASSHALTPTYEQYF
J gene: TRBJ2-7; V gene: TRBV4-2; CDR3 protein: CASSQDLEEFYEQYF
J gene: TRBJ2-7; V gene: TRBV6-4; CDR3 protein: CASSDRQHAYEQYF
J gene: TRBJ1-1; V gene: TRBV6-5; CDR3 protein: CASTAAGNTEAFF
J gene: TRBJ2-5; V gene: TRBV7-2; CDR3 protein: CASSFAVETQYF
J gene: TRBJ1-5; V gene: TRBV6-1; CDR3 protein: CASSDTGVGQPQHF
J gene: TRBJ1-4; V gene: TRBV7-6; CDR3 protein: CASSLAGTGEKLFF
J gene: TRBJ2-6; V gene: TRBV29-1; CDR3 protein: CSVSGAGANVLTF
J gene: TRBJ2-7; V gene: TRBV4-1; CDR3 protein: CASSFKPGRYEQYF
J gene: TRBJ1-1; V gene: TRBV9; CDR3 protein: CASSPRTGNTEAFF
J gene: TRBJ2-4; V gene: TRBV5-4; CDR3 protein: CASSQTGTHKNIQYF
J gene: TRBJ2-5; V gene: TRBV25-1; CDR3 protein: CASSPTSGGQETQYF
J gene: TRBJ2-6; V gene: TRBV19; CDR3 protein: CASIGERTGANVLTF
J gene: TRBJ1-2; V gene: TRBV15; CDR3 protein: CATKPKQGTYGYTF
J gene: TRBJ2-7; V gene: TRBV7-8; CDR3 protein: CASSPRWEEGEQYF
J gene: TRBJ1-1; V gene: TRBV12-5; CDR3 protein: CASGLVLGQTNTEAFF
J gene: TRBJ2-7; V gene: TRBV19; CDR3 protein: CASSSTGSTAEQYF
J gene: TRBJ2-1; V gene: TRBV5-4; CDR3 protein: CASSTGGTGQGYNEQFF
J gene: TRBJ1-4; V gene: TRBV25-1; CDR3 protein: CASSRLLNEKLFF
J gene: TRBJ1-4; V gene: TRBV18; CDR3 protein: CASSPGEKLFF
J gene: TRBJ2-1; V gene: TRBV6-5; CDR3 protein: CASSYSGTGLGNEQFF
J gene: TRBJ1-5; V gene: TRBV30; CDR3 protein: CAWSVGPINQPQHF
J gene: TRBJ1-5; V gene: TRBV2; CDR3 protein: CANSGTGDQPQHF
J gene: TRBJ1-2; V gene: TRBV19; CDR3 protein: CASSDLRRGYGYTF
J gene: TRBJ2-7; V gene: TRBV7-9; CDR3 protein: CASSLVIWTSTYEQYF
J gene: TRBJ2-1; V gene: TRBV5-6; CDR3 protein: CASSWGRGPQFF
J gene: TRBJ1-1; V gene: TRBV27; CDR3 protein: CASGLSEAFF
J gene: TRBJ2-2; V gene: TRBV7-9; CDR3 protein: CASSFLETGELFF
J gene: TRBJ1-6; V gene: TRBV18; CDR3 protein: CASSQTGVLSPLHF
J gene: TRBJ2-1; V gene: TRBV18; CDR3 protein: CASSPSGLRPFF
J gene: TRBJ2-7; V gene: TRBV10-1; CDR3 protein: CASSINRDFTYEQYF
J gene: TRBJ1-1; V gene: TRBV7-9; CDR3 protein: CASSLEVWTTMEAFF
J gene: TRBJ2-7; V gene: TRBV19; CDR3 protein: CASSIADGGSYEQYF
J gene: TRBJ2-5; V gene: TRBV10-3; CDR3 protein: CAIRSSGEETQYF
J gene: TRBJ2-2; V gene: TRBV6-4; CDR3 protein: CASSDGTNTGELFF
J gene: TRBJ2-5; V gene: TRBV7-6; CDR3 protein: CASSLAVGGETQYF
J gene: TRBJ2-5; V gene: TRBV27; CDR3 protein: CASTAGGGAQYF
J gene: TRBJ1-1; V gene: TRBV27; CDR3 protein: CASSQLTGNTEAFF
J gene: TRBJ1-2; V gene: TRBV7-9; CDR3 protein: CASSPEGGRYTYTF
J gene: TRBJ1-1; V gene: TRBV19; CDR3 protein: CATDRGVMNTEAFF
J gene: TRBJ2-1; V gene: TRBV11-2; CDR3 protein: CASSVFNNEQFF
J gene: TRBJ2-3; V gene: TRBV4-1; CDR3 protein: CASSQEGLAGGPYTDTQYF
J gene: TRBJ1-2; V gene: TRBV7-2; CDR3 protein: CASSLAGLGYGYTF
J gene: TRBJ1-5; V gene: TRBV10-2; CDR3 protein: CASSGPGIGQPQHF
J gene: TRBJ1-1; V gene: TRBV11-3; CDR3 protein: CASSFAGGDTEAFF
J gene: TRBJ2-7; V gene: TRBV13; CDR3 protein: CASSLGSRDRPLHEQYF
J gene: TRBJ1-2; V gene: TRBV9; CDR3 protein: CASSDGGGEGYTF
J gene: TRBJ2-1; V gene: TRBV7-2; CDR3 protein: CASNLRVGEQFF
J gene: TRBJ2-7; V gene: TRBV7-9; CDR3 protein: CASSERQGGNEQYF
J gene: TRBJ2-2; V gene: TRBV7-2; CDR3 protein: CASSLVQGDGPGELFF
J gene: TRBJ1-1; V gene: TRBV9; CDR3 protein: CASSPNDGYEAFF
J gene: TRBJ2-7; V gene: TRBV7-9; CDR3 protein: CASSLAVGLVPYEQYF